These 28 T cell receptor beta chains were sequenced from one sample in a study of cytomegalovirus exposure and HLA in healthy donors. Here immunoSEQ multiplex PCR was the method, and the copy in TCRdb shows in-frame clones only, minus some. The sample lists fewer than 85,000 clones, approximately 94% seen once, with about 0.6% in the top ten. The sample consisted of PBMCs. The receptors derive from a woman younger than 30 in good health and CMV-seronegative.

The V and J genes are TRBV6-1 and TRBJ2-3; the D gene is possibly TRBD2 (6 bases). The CDR3 runs to 14 residues. V lost 8 bases to trimming and J lost 6 bases, with 18 bases between them. The V gene's germline CDR1 is MNHNS and CDR2 SASEGT. CDR3 loop: CASGTGETVDTQYF. The CDR3 DNA is TGTGCCAGCGGTACGGGAGAAACGGTGGATACGCAGTATTTT.

In this sample, this clone turned up once. The V and J genes are TRBV7-3 and TRBJ2-3, with 13 bases identical to TRBD2. The length of the CDR3 is 16 residues. Trimming at V came to 3 bases and at J to 6 bases, leaving 6 bases not matched to a gene. Germline V gives CDR1 SGHTA, CDR2 FQGTGA. CDR3 nucleotide sequence: TGTGCCAGCAGCTTCGGACTAGCGGGGGCTAGGGATACGCAGTATTTT. Translated: CASSFGLAGARDTQYF.

The rearrangement uses TRBV7-2 and TRBJ1-6, with D unresolved. The ends were cut back, 5 bases at V and 7 bases at J, with 6 bases in the middle. CDR1 and CDR2 (germline): SGHTA, FQGNSA. The CDR3 runs to 12 residues. The CDR3 is CASSPVNSPLHF. The CDR3 bases are TGTGCCAGCAGCCCCGTGAATTCACCCCTCCACTTT.

This sequence joins TRBV2 and TRBJ1-5; 7 bases match TRBD1. The CDR3 extends over 15 amino acids. Losses at the gene ends were 6 bases for V and 7 bases for J; bases not matched to a gene: 12. Germline CDR1 and CDR2: SNHLY and FYNNEI. The CDR3 loop reads CASRPRQGGGQPQHF. CDR3 sequence (DNA): TGTGCCAGCAGGCCTAGACAGGGCGGGGGGCAGCCCCAGCATTTT.

The chain joins TRBV4-1 to TRBJ1-1; no clear D gene. This CDR3 has 14 amino acids. Trimming left V 6 bases short and J 1 base short, with 12 bases between. Germline CDR1 and CDR2: MGHRA and YSYEKL. CDR3 region: CASSPITGNTEAFF. CDR3 sequence (DNA): TGCGCCAGCAGTCCAATTACGGGGAACACTGAAGCTTTCTTT.

This clone was observed once. The rearrangement uses TRBV6-1 and TRBJ1-1; tentative D call: TRBD1 (5 bases). CDR1 MNHNS and CDR2 SASEGT come from the germline V gene. The V gene lost 3 bases and the J gene lost 3 bases, with 11 bases spanning the gap. The CDR3 extends over 14 amino acids. CDR3 in DNA: TGTGCCAGCAGTGAGTCCCAGGGATACACTGAAGCTTTCTTT. Amino acid sequence: CASSESQGYTEAFF.

This clone has only one observation. The chain combines TRBV12-5 with TRBJ2-1, with unresolved D. The CDR3 is 13 amino acids. Germline V gives CDR1 LGHNT, CDR2 FRNRAP. V was cut by 2 bases and J by 5 bases, with 7 bases left in between. The CDR3 coding sequence is TGTGCTAGTGGTTTGAGCCTAAACAATGAGCAGTTCTTC. It yields the protein CASGLSLNNEQFF.

V is TRBV27 and J is TRBJ1-5, with D unresolved. V dropped 8 bases and J dropped 6 bases, with 11 bases sitting between them. The V gene's germline CDR1 is MNHEY and CDR2 SMNVEV (reference sequence). CDR3 length: 12 amino acids. The CDR3 loop reads CASRQPGQPQHF. The CDR3 DNA reads TGTGCCAGCCGTCAGCCGGGTCAGCCCCAGCATTTT.

J is TRBJ2-6 and V is TRBV11-3; maybe TRBD1 (6 bases). V was shortened by 5 bases and J by 0 bases, with 8 bases between the two germline ends. Germline CDR1 reads SGHNT; CDR2 reads YENEEA. The CDR3 runs 15 residues. The CDR3 sequence: CASSKDSSGANVLTF. CDR3 bases: TGTGCCAGCAGCAAGGACAGCTCTGGGGCCAACGTCCTGACTTTC.

This rearrangement joins TRBV2 to TRBJ1-1; D is perhaps TRBD1 (6 bases). Germline V gives CDR1 SNHLY, CDR2 FYNNEI. V lost 8 bases to trimming and J lost 6 bases, with 19 bases between them. The CDR3 contains 14 residues. CDR3 protein: CASDNRVLGAEAFF. In nucleotides, the CDR3 is TGTGCCAGCGACAACAGGGTTTTGGGCGCTGAAGCTTTCTTT.

The J gene is TRBJ2-7, the V gene TRBV7-2, with D possibly matching TRBD1 (6 bases). The CDR3 consists of 14 residues. CDR1 and CDR2 from the germline V gene are SGHTA and FQGNSA. The V end lost 1 base, the J end lost 5 bases, and 12 bases lay between the germline ends. The CDR3 bases are TGTGCCAGCAGCTTAGGGGCAGGGGACAACGAGCAGTACTTC. Protein: CASSLGAGDNEQYF. The full variable domain, its missing parts supplied by reference TRBV7-2 and TRBJ2-7, is GAGVSQSPSNKVTEKGKDVELRCDPISGHTALYWYRQSLGQGLEFLIYFQGNSAPDKSGLPSDRFSAERTGGSVSTLTIQRTQQEDSAVYLCASSLGAGDNEQYFGPGTRLTVT.

The chain employs TRBV19 and TRBJ1-5; 8 nucleotides line up with TRBD1. J lost 6 bases, V lost 6 bases, and 16 bases had no gene match. The CDR3 has 17 amino acids. Germline-derived CDR1 and CDR2 are LNHDA and SQIVND (reference sequence). In DNA form, the CDR3 reads TGTGCCAGTAGAACGGGATCGGGGAGACAGGGGTTTCAGCCCCAGCATTTT. This gives the protein CASRTGSGRQGFQPQHF.

The chain combines TRBV27 with TRBJ1-5, with TRBD1 matching over 9 bases. The CDR3 loop spans 16 amino acids. Trimming took 0 bases from V and 4 from J; bases not matched to a gene: 4. The germline V gene has CDR1 MNHEY and CDR2 SMNVEV (reference sequence). CDR3 region: CASSLSGQGGNQPQHF. The CDR3, as DNA: TGTGCCAGCAGTTTATCGGGACAGGGCGGAAATCAGCCCCAGCATTTT.

CDR3 coding DNA: TGTGCCAGCAGCCGTACAGGGAGTGAAGCTTTCTTT. Encoded protein: CASSRTGSEAFF. The V call is TRBV6-5, the J call TRBJ1-1; D perhaps matches TRBD1 (6 bases). CDR1 and CDR2 from the germline V gene are MNHEY and SVGAGI. The CDR3 extends over 12 amino acids. V was clipped by 6 bases and J by 7 bases, with 12 bases between them.

The chain joins TRBV25-1 to TRBJ2-7, with 7 bases aligning to TRBD1. Germline trimming cut 2 bases from V and 8 bases from J; bases unmatched to any gene: 6. The CDR3 length is 13 residues. Germline V lookup: CDR1 MGHDK, CDR2 SYGVNS. Here the CDR3 reads CASSEPGTVKQYF. CDR3 DNA sequence: TGTGCCAGCAGTGAACCAGGGACAGTGAAGCAGTACTTC.

The chain carries TRBV2 and TRBJ2-3; D is perhaps TRBD2 (5 bases). V lost 7 bases, J lost 3 bases, and 11 bases lay in between. From germline, CDR1 is SNHLY and CDR2 FYNNEI. This CDR3 comprises 13 residues. The CDR3 region has the DNA TGTGCCAGCAATCGGCGAGGGACAGATACGCAGTATTTT. Translated, it gives CASNRRGTDTQYF. Based on the CDR3 plus reference TRBV2 and TRBJ2-3, the full variable domain is EPEVTQTPSHQVTQMGQEVILRCVPISNHLYFYWYRQILGQKVEFLVSFYNNEISEKSEIFDDQFSVERPDGSNFTLKIRSTKLEDSAMYFCASNRRGTDTQYFGPGTRLTVL.

The chain couples TRBV6-6 to TRBJ1-1; tentative D call: TRBD1 (5 bases). CDR3 length: 16 amino acids. Between the trimmed V and J ends, which lost 2 bases and 4 bases, there was a span of 17 bases. Per germline, CDR1 MNHNY and CDR2 SVGAGI (reference sequence). The CDR3: CASSYGAGAGGTEAFF. The CDR3 nucleotides are TGTGCCAGCAGTTACGGGGCAGGAGCCGGTGGCACTGAAGCTTTCTTT.

This sequence joins TRBV6-1 and TRBJ2-7; 9 nucleotides agree with TRBD1. CDR1 and CDR2 from the germline V gene are MNHNS and SASEGT. The CDR3 covers 13 residues. J lost 4 bases, V lost 5 bases, and 3 bases had no gene match. The CDR3 DNA follows: TGTGCCAGCAGTAAGGACAGGGGTTACGAGCAGTACTTC. Translating it yields CASSKDRGYEQYF.

V gene TRBV7-6 combines with J gene TRBJ1-1; D possibly corresponds to TRBD1 (5 bases). The length of the CDR3 is 16 residues. V was pared by 5 bases and J by 4 bases, with 20 bases between. The germline V gene has CDR1 SGHVS and CDR2 FNYEAQ. CDR3 sequence: CASSLTPPTDFTEAFF. The CDR3 coding sequence is TGTGCCAGCAGCCTAACCCCCCCGACAGATTTCACTGAAGCTTTCTTT.

This chain uses TRBV6-1 with TRBJ1-2; 10 nucleotides match TRBD1. Germline values: CDR1 MNHNS, CDR2 SASEGT. With 5 bases clipped from V and 3 bases from J, the junction kept 3 bases outside the gene matches. CDR3 size: 14 residues. The chain's CDR3 is CASSWGTGDYGYTF. The CDR3 DNA is TGTGCCAGCAGTTGGGGGACAGGGGACTATGGCTACACCTTC.

The V gene is TRBV30, the J gene TRBJ2-3, with 11 bases identical to TRBD1. Unmatched junction bases numbered 1, after V lost 2 bases and J lost 3 bases. Germline values: CDR1 GTSNPN, CDR2 SVGIG (reference sequence). The CDR3 runs to 14 residues. The DNA of the CDR3 is TGTGCCTGGAGTCGGGACAGGGGGACAGATACGCAGTATTTT. Translated: CAWSRDRGTDTQYF.

J is TRBJ2-4 and V is TRBV10-3; a weak D match, TRBD1 (6 bases). V lost 6 bases and J lost 6, with 21 bases in between. Per germline, CDR1 ENHRY and CDR2 SYGVKD. This CDR3 region has 16 residues. The CDR3 DNA reads TGTGCCATCAGCGCCGTTGCCCGGAGAGGGGGAAACATTCAGTACTTC. It translates to CAISAVARRGGNIQYF.

CDR3 nucleotide sequence: TGTGCCAGCAGTGAAGGGCAAAATGAACAGGGGTTGTACGGCTACACCTTC. It translates to CASSEGQNEQGLYGYTF. The genes are TRBV6-1 and TRBJ1-2, with TRBD1 identical over 7 bases. Germline trimming cut 1 base from V and 8 bases from J; bases unmatched to any gene: 16. Germline loops: CDR1 MNHNS, CDR2 SASEGT. This CDR3 is built from 17 residues.

This sequence joins TRBV28 and TRBJ2-5; 10 bases are shared with TRBD2. Per germline, CDR1 MDHEN and CDR2 SYDVKM. Trimming at V came to 0 bases and at J to 3 bases, leaving 4 bases not matched to a gene. The CDR3 is 16 amino acids. CDR3 nucleotides: TGTGCCAGCAGTTTATGGGCTAGCGGGGGTAAAGAGACCCAGTACTTC. It specifies CASSLWASGGKETQYF.

The rearrangement links TRBV19 to TRBJ2-3; tentative D call: TRBD1 (7 bases). V lost 7 bases and J lost 0, with 11 bases in between. Germline CDR1 is LNHDA and CDR2 is SQIVND (reference sequence). The CDR3 length is 14 residues. The CDR3 region has the DNA TGTGCCAGTACGGGGGACAGAAGCACAGATACGCAGTATTTT. Amino acids: CASTGDRSTDTQYF.

The J gene is TRBJ1-2, the V gene TRBV15; 7 nucleotides match TRBD1. The V gene's germline CDR1 is LNHNV and CDR2 YYDKDF (reference sequence). The CDR3 consists of 13 residues. After removal of 3 bases from V and 8 bases from J, the junction contained 6 bases not matched to a gene. CDR3 region: CATSRRTGAGYTF. CDR3 coding DNA: TGTGCCACCAGCAGGAGGACAGGCGCGGGCTACACCTTC.

The rearrangement uses TRBV13 and TRBJ2-3; D unresolved. Germline V gene sequence: CDR1 PRHDT, CDR2 FYEKMQ (reference sequence). This CDR3 has 13 amino acids. The ends were cut back, 3 bases at V and 8 bases at J, with 12 bases in the middle. This CDR3 is CASSLGLVGTQYF. The CDR3 DNA sequence: TGTGCCAGCAGCTTGGGCTTGGTGGGTACGCAGTATTTT. Using reference TRBV13 and TRBJ2-3 for the parts outside the CDR3, the full variable domain is AAGVIQSPRHLIKEKRETATLKCYPIPRHDTVYWYQQGPGQDPQFLISFYEKMQSDKGSIPDRFSAQQFSDYHSELNMSSLELGDSALYFCASSLGLVGTQYFGPGTRLTVL.

This clone showed up just a few times. The gene calls are TRBV7-2 and TRBJ1-2; D is undetermined. V shed 0 bases and J shed 8 bases, with 10 bases lying between them. This CDR3 is 13 amino acids long. The germline gives CDR1 SGHTA, CDR2 FQGNSA. The CDR3 loop reads CASSLARSEGYTF. The CDR3 DNA sequence: TGTGCCAGCAGCTTAGCCAGATCGGAGGGCTACACCTTC.